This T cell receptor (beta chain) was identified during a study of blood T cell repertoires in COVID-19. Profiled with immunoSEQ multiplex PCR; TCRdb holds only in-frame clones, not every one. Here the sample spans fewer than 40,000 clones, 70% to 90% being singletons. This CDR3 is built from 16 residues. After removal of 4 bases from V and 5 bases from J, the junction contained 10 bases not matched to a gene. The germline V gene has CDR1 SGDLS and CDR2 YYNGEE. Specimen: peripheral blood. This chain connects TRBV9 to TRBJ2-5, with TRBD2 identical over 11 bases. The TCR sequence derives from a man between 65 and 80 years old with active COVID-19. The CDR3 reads CASSLASTSGAETQYF. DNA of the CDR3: TGTGCCAGCAGCCTAGCCTCGACTAGCGGGGCGGAGACCCAGTACTTC.